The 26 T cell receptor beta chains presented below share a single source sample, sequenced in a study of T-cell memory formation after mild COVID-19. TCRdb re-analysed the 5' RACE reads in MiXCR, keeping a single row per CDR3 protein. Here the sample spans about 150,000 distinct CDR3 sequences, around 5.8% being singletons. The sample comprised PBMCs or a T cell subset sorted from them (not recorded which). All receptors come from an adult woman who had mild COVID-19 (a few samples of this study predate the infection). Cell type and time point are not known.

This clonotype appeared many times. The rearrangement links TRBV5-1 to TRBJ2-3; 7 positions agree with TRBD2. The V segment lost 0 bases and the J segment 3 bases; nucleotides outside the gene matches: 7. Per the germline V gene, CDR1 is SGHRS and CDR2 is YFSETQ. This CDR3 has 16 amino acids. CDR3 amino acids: CASSLAELAATDTQYF. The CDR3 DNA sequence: TGCGCCAGCAGCTTGGCCGAGCTAGCGGCGACAGATACGCAGTATTTT.

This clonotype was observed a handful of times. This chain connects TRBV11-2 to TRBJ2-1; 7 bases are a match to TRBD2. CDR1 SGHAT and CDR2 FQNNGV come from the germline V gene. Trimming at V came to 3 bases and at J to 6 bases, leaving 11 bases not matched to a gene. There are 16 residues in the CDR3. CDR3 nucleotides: TGTGCCAGCAGCTTCTCCGGGACTATCAACTTCAATGAGCAGTTCTTC. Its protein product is CASSFSGTINFNEQFF.

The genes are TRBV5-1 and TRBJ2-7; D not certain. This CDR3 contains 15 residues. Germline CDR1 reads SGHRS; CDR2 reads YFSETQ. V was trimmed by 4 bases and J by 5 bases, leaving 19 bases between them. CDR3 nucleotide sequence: TGCGCCAGCAGCGCACCTGCTACAGTGAAGCACGAGCAGTACTTC. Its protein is CASSAPATVKHEQYF.

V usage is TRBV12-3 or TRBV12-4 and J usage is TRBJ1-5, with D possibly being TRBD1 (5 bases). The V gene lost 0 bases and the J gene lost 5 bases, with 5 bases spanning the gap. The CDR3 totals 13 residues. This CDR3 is CASSLATDQPQHF. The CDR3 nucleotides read TGTGCCAGCAGTTTAGCGACAGATCAGCCCCAGCATTTT.

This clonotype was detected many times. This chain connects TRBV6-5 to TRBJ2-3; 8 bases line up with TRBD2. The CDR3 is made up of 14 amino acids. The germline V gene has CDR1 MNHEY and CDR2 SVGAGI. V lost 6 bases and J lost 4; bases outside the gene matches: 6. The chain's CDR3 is CASSLTGGPDTQYF. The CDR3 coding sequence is TGTGCCAGCAGCCTGACGGGGGGGCCAGATACGCAGTATTTT.

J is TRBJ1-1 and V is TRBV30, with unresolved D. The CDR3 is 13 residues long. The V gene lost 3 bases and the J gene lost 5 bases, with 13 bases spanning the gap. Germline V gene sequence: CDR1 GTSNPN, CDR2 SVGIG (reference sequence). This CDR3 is CAWRTTRRTEAFF. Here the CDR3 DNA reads TGTGCCTGGAGAACGACACGGAGGACTGAAGCTTTCTTT.

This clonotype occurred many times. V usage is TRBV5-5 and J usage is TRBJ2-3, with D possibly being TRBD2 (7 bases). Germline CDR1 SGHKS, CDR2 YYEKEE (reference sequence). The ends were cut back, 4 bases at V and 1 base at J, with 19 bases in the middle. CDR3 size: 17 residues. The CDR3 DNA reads TGTGCCAGCAGCCGGGGGCCTAGCGGATCCCGCACAGATACGCAGTATTTT. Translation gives CASSRGPSGSRTDTQYF.

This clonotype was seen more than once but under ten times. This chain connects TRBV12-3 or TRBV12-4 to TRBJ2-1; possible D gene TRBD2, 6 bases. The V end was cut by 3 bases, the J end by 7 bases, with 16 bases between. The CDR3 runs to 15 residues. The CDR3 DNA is TGTGCCAGCAGTTTGGGGGGAGATAGGTTTAATGAGCAGTTCTTC. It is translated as CASSLGGDRFNEQFF.

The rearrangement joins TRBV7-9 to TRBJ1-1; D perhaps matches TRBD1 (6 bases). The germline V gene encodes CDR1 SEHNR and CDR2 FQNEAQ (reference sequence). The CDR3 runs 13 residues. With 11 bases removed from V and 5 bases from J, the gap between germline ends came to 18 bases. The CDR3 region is CAADSPWGTEAFF. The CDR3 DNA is TGTGCCGCGGACAGCCCTTGGGGAACTGAAGCTTTCTTT.

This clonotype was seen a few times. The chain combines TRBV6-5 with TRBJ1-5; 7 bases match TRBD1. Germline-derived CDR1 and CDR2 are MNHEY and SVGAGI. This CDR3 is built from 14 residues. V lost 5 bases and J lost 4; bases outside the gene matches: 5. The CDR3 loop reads CASSQGQINQPQHF. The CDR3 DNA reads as TGTGCCAGCAGTCAGGGACAGATAAATCAGCCCCAGCATTTT.

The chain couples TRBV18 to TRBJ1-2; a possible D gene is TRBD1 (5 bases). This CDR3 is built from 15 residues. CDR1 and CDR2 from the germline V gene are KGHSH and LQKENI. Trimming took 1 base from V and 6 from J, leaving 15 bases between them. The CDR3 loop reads CASSPQRQGENGYTF. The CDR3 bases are TGTGCCAGCTCACCACAACGGCAGGGTGAGAATGGCTACACCTTC.

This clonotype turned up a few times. The CDR3 here is CASGARGTGNEQYF. The DNA of the CDR3 is TGTGCTAGTGGCGCGCGAGGGACAGGGAACGAGCAGTACTTC. The chain combines TRBV12-5 with TRBJ2-7, with 9 bases matching TRBD1. The V gene end was trimmed by 6 bases and the J gene end by 5 bases; junction bases not matched to a gene: 8. This CDR3 comprises 14 residues. Germline V gives CDR1 LGHNT, CDR2 FRNRAP.

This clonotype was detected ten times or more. The CDR3 nucleotides read TGTGCCAGCAGCTTAGGGGCGACTAGTGGTAGCACAGATACGCAGTATTTT. Amino acid sequence: CASSLGATSGSTDTQYF. This chain links TRBV7-8 with TRBJ2-3; D is possibly TRBD2 (6 bases). This CDR3 region has 17 residues. Trimming pared 1 base from V and 0 bases from J, leaving 14 bases between. The germline V gene has CDR1 SGHVS and CDR2 FQNEAQ.

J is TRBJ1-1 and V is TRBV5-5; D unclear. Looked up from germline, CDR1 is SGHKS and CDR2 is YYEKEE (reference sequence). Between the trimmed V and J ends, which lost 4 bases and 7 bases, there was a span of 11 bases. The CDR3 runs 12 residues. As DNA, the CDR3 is TGTGCCAGCAGCGATGCACTGCTTGAAGCTTTCTTT. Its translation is CASSDALLEAFF.

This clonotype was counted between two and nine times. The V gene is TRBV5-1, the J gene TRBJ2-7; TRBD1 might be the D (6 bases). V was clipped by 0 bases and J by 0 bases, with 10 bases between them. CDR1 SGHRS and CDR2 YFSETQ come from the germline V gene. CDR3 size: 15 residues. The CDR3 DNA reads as TGCGCCAGCAGCTTGGTTCGGACAGACTCCTACGAGCAGTACTTC. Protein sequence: CASSLVRTDSYEQYF.

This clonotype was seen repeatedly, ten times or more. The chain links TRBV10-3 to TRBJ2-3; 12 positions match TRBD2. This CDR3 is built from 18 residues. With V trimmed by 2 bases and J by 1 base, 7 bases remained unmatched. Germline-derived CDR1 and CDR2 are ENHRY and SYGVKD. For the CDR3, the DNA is TGTGCCATCAGTGAGAGGCTAGCGGGAGGGCCCGGCACAGATACGCAGTATTTT. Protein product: CAISERLAGGPGTDTQYF.

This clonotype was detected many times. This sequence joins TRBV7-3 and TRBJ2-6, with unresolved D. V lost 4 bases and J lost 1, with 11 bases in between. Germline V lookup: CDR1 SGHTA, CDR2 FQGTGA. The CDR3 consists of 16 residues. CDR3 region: CASSSTKVSGANVLTF. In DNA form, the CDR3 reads TGTGCCAGCAGCTCAACGAAGGTGTCTGGGGCCAACGTCCTGACTTTC. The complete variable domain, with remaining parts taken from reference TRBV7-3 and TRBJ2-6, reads GAGVSQTPSNKVTEKGKYVELRCDPISGHTALYWYRQSLGQGPEFLIYFQGTGAADDSGLPNDRFFAVRPEGSVSTLKIQRTERGDSAVYLCASSSTKVSGANVLTFGAGSRLTVL.

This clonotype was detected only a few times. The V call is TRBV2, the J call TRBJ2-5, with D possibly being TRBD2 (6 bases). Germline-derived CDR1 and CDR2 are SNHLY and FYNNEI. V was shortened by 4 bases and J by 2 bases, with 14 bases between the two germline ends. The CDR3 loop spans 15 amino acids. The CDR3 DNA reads TGTGCCAGCAGTGGGGAGGCGGGTTTACAAGAGACCCAGTACTTC. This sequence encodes CASSGEAGLQETQYF. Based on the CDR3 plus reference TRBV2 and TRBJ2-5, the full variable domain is EPEVTQTPSHQVTQMGQEVILRCVPISNHLYFYWYRQILGQKVEFLVSFYNNEISEKSEIFDDQFSVERPDGSNFTLKIRSTKLEDSAMYFCASSGEAGLQETQYFGPGTRLLVL.

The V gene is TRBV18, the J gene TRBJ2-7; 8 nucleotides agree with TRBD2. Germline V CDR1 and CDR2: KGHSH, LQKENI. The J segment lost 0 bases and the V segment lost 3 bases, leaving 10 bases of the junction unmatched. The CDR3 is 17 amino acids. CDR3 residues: CASSPGSAGGPSYEQYF. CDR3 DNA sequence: TGTGCCAGCTCACCCGGTTCCGCGGGGGGACCCTCCTACGAGCAGTACTTC.

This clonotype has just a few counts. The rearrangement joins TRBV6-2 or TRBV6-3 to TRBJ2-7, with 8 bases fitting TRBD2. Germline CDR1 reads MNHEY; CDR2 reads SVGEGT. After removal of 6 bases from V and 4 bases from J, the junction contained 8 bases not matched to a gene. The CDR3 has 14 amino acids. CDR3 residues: CASSPGLDRYEQYF. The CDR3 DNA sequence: TGTGCCAGCAGCCCGGGACTAGATCGTTACGAGCAGTACTTC.

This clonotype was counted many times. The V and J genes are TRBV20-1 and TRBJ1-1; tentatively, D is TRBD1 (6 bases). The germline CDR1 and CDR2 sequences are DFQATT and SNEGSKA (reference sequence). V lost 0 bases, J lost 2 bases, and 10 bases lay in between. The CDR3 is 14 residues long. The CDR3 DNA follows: TGCAGTGCTAGAGAGGGGGCAGAAAACACTGAAGCTTTCTTT. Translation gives CSAREGAENTEAFF.

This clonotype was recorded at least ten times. The CDR3 DNA sequence: TGTGCCAGCAGCCAGAACACCCAGGGAAACTCCTACGAGCAGTACTTC. Amino acid sequence: CASSQNTQGNSYEQYF. The V and J genes are TRBV3-1 and TRBJ2-7; D may be TRBD1 (5 bases). The CDR3 runs to 16 residues. With 3 bases removed from V and 0 bases from J, the gap between germline ends came to 15 bases. From germline, CDR1 is LGHDT and CDR2 YNNKEL (reference sequence).

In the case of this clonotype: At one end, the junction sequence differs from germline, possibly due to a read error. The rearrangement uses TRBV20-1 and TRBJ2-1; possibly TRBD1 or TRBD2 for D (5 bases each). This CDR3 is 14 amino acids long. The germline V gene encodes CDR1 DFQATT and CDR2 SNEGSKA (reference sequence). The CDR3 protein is CSARRGVSFNEQFF. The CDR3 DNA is TGCAGTGCTAGAAGAGGGGTATCCTTCAATGAGCAGTTCTTC.

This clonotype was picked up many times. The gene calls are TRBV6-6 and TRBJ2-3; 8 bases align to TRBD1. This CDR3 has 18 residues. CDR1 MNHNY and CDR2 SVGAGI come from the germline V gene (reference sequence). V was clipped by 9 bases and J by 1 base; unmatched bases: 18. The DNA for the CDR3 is TGTGCCAGTTCGACAGGGGTCGGTAATAGTGCTCGCACAGATACGCAGTATTTT. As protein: CASSTGVGNSARTDTQYF.

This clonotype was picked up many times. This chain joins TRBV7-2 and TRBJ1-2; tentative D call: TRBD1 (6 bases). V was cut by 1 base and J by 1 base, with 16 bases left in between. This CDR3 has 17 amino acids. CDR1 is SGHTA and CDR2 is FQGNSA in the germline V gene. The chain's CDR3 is CASSLVLWGGRNYGYTF. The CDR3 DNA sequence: TGTGCCAGCAGCTTAGTCCTGTGGGGGGGCCGTAACTATGGCTACACCTTC.

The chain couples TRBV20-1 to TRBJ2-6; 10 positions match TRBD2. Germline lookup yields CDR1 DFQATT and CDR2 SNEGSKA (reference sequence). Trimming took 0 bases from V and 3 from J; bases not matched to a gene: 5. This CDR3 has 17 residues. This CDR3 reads CSARDPLAGVGANVLTF. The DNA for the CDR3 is TGCAGTGCTAGAGATCCCCTAGCGGGGGTTGGGGCCAACGTCCTGACTTTC.